This T cell receptor (beta chain) was captured by sequencing in a study of neoadjuvant nivolumab and ipilimumab in lung cancer. Study-level background: The combination arm added day-1 ipilimumab 1 mg/kg to nivolumab 3 mg/kg on days 1, 15, 29. Overall study results and limits: A small number of samples were TCR sequenced.

Data came from immunoSEQ multiplex PCR; TCRdb stores just in-frame clones and leaves some out. The data show 7,000 or so clones, around 76% seen once. The CDR3 is made up of 15 amino acids. Trimming took 5 bases from V and 4 from J, leaving 17 bases between them. The germline V gene encodes CDR1 KGHSH and CDR2 LQKENI. As for this clone: The antigen is undetermined.

This sequence was found in an adult with non-small cell lung cancer. The source material was tumor tissue, sampled after neoadjuvant nivolumab, alone or with ipilimumab, at or shortly before surgery. The J gene is TRBJ1-2, the V gene TRBV18, with D tentatively TRBD1 (5 bases). CDR3: CASSSQRTRSYGYTF. The CDR3 bases are TGTGCCAGCTCATCGCAGAGGACAAGGTCCTATGGCTACACCTTC.